What follows describes a single T cell receptor (beta chain). This clonotype was counted at least ten times. Its antigen remains unidentified. Per-base quality was not reported, and no clone a single base away is much larger than it. The data stem from a study of early T cells in non-severe SARS-CoV-2 infection (dated by TCRdb to the early 2020s). Concerning the study at large: Because TCR sequencing relied on bulk RNA taken from unsorted whole blood, pairing of alpha and beta chains was not possible.

To prepare the library, 5' RACE was applied. Sequenced using a NextSeq 500. The TCR library protocol attached unique molecular identifiers to individual cDNA molecules to correct for sequencing error and PCR bias. Both TCR alpha and beta chains were sequenced, and tight co-correlation was observed between alpha and beta sequence abundances in each sample. As for the original processing: Decombinator V4 was used to perform V gene, J gene and CDR3 annotation of TCR sequences. TCRs were defined as expanded if a significant change between any two time points was detected under a Poisson model with p below 0.0001. Abundances of TCRs were expressed as counts per million after normalisation to the total number of TCRs sequenced in each sample. TRAV1-2 paired with TRAJ12, TRAJ20 or TRAJ33 defined MAIT TCRs, while TRAV10 paired with TRAJ18 defined iNKT TCRs. VDJdb, accessed on 1 November 2021, was searched for TCRs annotated for CMV, EBV and SARS-CoV-2, and TCRs annotated for more than one antigen were excluded. Using fastp trimming at Q25 and MiXCR clonotype assembly, TCRdb reanalyzed the public sequencing data and kept in-frame beta chains. Rows merge per CDR3 protein into single entries with the most common DNA and genes. The V and J calls come from TCRdb's annotation, not from the publication. The sample yields about 30,000 distinct CDR3 sequences; roughly 7.2% were counted once. The ten largest clones capture approximately 37% of the sample.

The study was a case-control design nested within a healthcare worker cohort in London, UK, with weekly nasopharyngeal swab PCR tests and blood sampling. Healthcare workers were recruited during the week of the UK lockdown, between 23 and 31 March 2020, and followed weekly for up to about 15 weeks. Trimming takes 4 bases off V and 5 bases off J; junction bases not matched to a gene: 8. The CDR3 starts with the cysteine, ends with the phenylalanine, and has 16 residues. The retained sequence is limited to the CDR3, 48 bases, with the frame set at the first base. As encoded in the germline V gene (reference sequence), CDR1 is SGHKS while CDR2 is YYEKEE. What the authors observed across the whole study: Matching against VDJdb was skewed toward anti-spike CD8 responses, likely underestimated virus-specific expansions, and missed private and CD4 specificities.

This sequence uses TRBV5-5 and TRBJ2-5; the central 13 bases match TRBD2. Source material: whole blood. The clonotype comes from an adult who was a healthcare worker with PCR-confirmed SARS-CoV-2 infection or an uninfected control (not recorded which). The DNA sequence follows: TGTGCCAGCAGCCGAACCGGGACTAGCGGGACGGAGACCCAGTACTTC. This translates into CASSRTGTSGTETQYF.